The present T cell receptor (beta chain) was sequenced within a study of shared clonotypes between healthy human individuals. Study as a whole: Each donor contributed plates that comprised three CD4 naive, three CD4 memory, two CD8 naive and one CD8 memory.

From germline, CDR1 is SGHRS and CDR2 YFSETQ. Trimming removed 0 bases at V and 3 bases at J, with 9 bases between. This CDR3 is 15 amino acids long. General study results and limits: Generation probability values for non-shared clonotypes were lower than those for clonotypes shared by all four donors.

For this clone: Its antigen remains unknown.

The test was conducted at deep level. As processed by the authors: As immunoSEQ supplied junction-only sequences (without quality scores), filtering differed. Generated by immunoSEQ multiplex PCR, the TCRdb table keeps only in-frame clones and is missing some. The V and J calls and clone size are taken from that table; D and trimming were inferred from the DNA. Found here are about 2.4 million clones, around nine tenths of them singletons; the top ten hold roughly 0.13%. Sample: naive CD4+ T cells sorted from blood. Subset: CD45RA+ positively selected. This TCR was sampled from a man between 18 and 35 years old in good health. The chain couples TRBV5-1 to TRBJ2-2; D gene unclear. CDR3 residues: CASSLGQVDTGELFF. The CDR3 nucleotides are TGCGCCAGCAGCTTGGGTCAGGTGGACACCGGGGAGCTGTTTTTT.